This T cell receptor beta chain came from a study of blood T cell repertoires in COVID-19. Study background: Italy, Spain and the United States were the sources of the convalescent and acute COVID-19 samples. In each case, the material was cDNA or gDNA derived from T cells, B-cell-depleted T cells, or PBMCs.

J was trimmed by 6 bases and V by 1 base; bases with no gene match: 11. Germline assignment: CDR1 MGHRA and CDR2 YSYEKL. The CDR3 consists of 16 residues. In the original analysis: From reference gene primer amplification, estimates of nucleated cell counts were derived. The table came from immunoSEQ multiplex PCR; TCRdb's copy has only in-frame clones and leaves some out. V, J and clone size were drawn from that table, and D and trimming were deduced from the DNA. The sample contains about 95,000 clones, about 84% of which appear only once. This rearrangement joins TRBV4-1 to TRBJ2-5; TRBD2 agrees at 7 bases. This TCR derives from a human donor in a cohort sampled during active COVID-19. Specimen: peripheral blood. Here the CDR3 DNA reads TGCGCCAGCAGCCAAGCGGCGGCGGGAGTATCGAAGACCCAGTACTTC. Translating it yields CASSQAAAGVSKTQYF.